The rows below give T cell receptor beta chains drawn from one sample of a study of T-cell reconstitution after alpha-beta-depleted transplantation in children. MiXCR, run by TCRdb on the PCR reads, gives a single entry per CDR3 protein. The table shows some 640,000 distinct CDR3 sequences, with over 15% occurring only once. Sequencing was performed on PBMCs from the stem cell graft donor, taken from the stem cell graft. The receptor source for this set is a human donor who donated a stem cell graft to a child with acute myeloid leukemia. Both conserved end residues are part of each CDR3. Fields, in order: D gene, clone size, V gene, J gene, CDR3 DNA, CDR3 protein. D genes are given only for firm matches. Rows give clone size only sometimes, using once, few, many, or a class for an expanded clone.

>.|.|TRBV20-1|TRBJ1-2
TGCAGTGCCATCCCGACGGACTACTATGGCTACACCTTC
CSAIPTDYYGYTF
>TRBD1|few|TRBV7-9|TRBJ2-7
TGTGCCAGCAGCTCCCCCGGGACAGGGGGCGAGCAGTACTTC
CASSSPGTGGEQYF
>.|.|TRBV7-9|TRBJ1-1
TGTGCCAGCAGCTCCTACGAGGGGGGGAGTACTGAAGCTTTCTTT
CASSSYEGGSTEAFF
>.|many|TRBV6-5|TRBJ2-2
TGTGCCAGCAGTTACTGGGGTACGGACACCGGGGAGCTGTTTTTT
CASSYWGTDTGELFF
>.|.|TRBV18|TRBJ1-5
TGTGCCAGCTCACCACAGGGGGGACATCAGCCCCAGCATTTT
CASSPQGGHQPQHF
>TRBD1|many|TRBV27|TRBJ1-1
TGTGCCAGCAGTGGGGACAGTTACACTGAAGCTTTCTTT
CASSGDSYTEAFF
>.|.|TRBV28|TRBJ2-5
TGTGCCACGAAACAATCGGACCCGCCGGGTACCCAGTACTTC
CATKQSDPPGTQYF
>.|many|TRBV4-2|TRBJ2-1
TGTGCCAGCAGCCAAGAGGGCAGCGGTCCTTACAATGAGCAGTTCTTC
CASSQEGSGPYNEQFF
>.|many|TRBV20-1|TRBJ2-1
TGCAGTGCCCCCGGGGGAATCTACAATGAGCAGTTCTTC
CSAPGGIYNEQFF
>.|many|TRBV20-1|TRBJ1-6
TGCAGTGCTAGAGAGGGCGGGGTTGGCTCCTATAATTCACCCCTCCACTTT
CSAREGGVGSYNSPLHF
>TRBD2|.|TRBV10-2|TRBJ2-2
TGCGCCTCTTCCAAGGGAGGGTTAGGGACCGGGGAGCTGTTTTTT
CASSKGGLGTGELFF
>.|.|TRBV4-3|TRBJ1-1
TGCGCCAGCAGCCAAGATTTTGGGAGGGCCCGAATTTTAGACACTGAAGCTTTCTTT
CASSQDFGRARILDTEAFF